The T cell receptor beta chain under discussion was sequenced for a study of beta chain features in type 1 diabetes listed by TCRdb under 2018. For context, the study as a whole: Patients and healthy donors did not differ in mean age, gender distribution, total cell number or subset yield. A total of about 110 million sorted cells were examined across all samples, and the number of cells per subset was strongly correlated with RNA yield. In the study, TCRB repertoires of sorted circulating CD4+ T cell subsets from recently diagnosed type 1 diabetes patients were compared with those of matched healthy donors. Naive and central memory subsets were obtained from all 30 or so donors, but regulatory and stem cell-like memory subsets were isolated from only 8 patients and roughly eight healthy donors. Results and caveats for the whole study, not just this receptor: Naive, central memory and regulatory TCRB repertoires appeared to be more similar among patients than among healthy donors. PCR might favor shorter templates, but patient and control samples were amplified and corrected together, so any skew would affect both groups equally. Because cDNA was sequenced instead of genomic DNA, activated cells with high expression could be over-represented, although the groups did not differ in activation or CD3 levels. At VDJ recombination sites, patients with type 1 diabetes made fewer insertions and deleted more nucleotides, a pattern implying thymic rearrangement abnormalities. A moderate but significant shortening of TCRB CDR3 length was observed in type 1 diabetes patients in all four CD4+ subsets. Only small numbers of individuals were included in the HLA sub-analyses, which left unresolved whether HLA type had any influence on TCRB rearrangement.

CDR1 and CDR2 (LNHDA, SQIVND) derive from the germline V gene (reference sequence). Cut back by 3 bases and 6 bases, the V and J ends lie 12 bases apart. Including cysteine and phenylalanine, the CDR3 has 14 amino acids. Just the 42-base CDR3 DNA is kept, in frame starting at base 1. The High Capacity cDNA Reverse Transcription Kit was used to reverse transcribe all of the isolated RNA, meaning that expressed TCRB transcripts were what got sequenced. Deep immunoSEQ sequencing was applied to naive, central memory and regulatory T cell samples, giving an average of roughly 3.5 million total reads per sample. Sorted cells were lysed in RLT buffer, and RNA was extracted using DNase-treated RNeasy Micro or Mini kits according to cell number. Each cell subset was processed separately to prevent cross-contamination, with patient and healthy donor samples processed together. The immunoSEQ multiplex PCR was used to amplify TCRB sequences from cDNA, generating 87-bp fragments that spanned the CDR3 region. Sequencing of the amplicons was done on the Illumina HiSeq platform. In the original analysis: Synthetic template baselines were used to correct PCR bias computationally, reads within Hamming distance 2 were collapsed together, and singletons that could not be merged were discarded. Reads were aligned against IMGT to assign V, D and J genes, CDR3 length and insertions or deletions at six rearrangement sites. Within each subset, clonotype counts were normalized to sorted cell number, and only after that were true diversity and Gini coefficients computed with the tcR R package. Repertoire sharing was quantified using the overlap coefficient calculated on TCRB nucleotide sequences. As a proxy for the pre-selection repertoire, out-of-frame TCRB sequences from naive cells were analyzed. TCRdb stores this immuneACCESS table with in-frame sequences only. Part of the clones is absent; in the studies checked, under half of the shortfall reflects unresolved V genes, and no reason is known for the rest. V and J calls plus clone size are reproduced from that table; the DNA served to infer D and trimming. Present in this sample are 350,000 to 450,000 clones, about 15% of which were seen just once. Of the sample, roughly 0.036% falls within the top ten clones.

On this clone itself: Its antigen target is currently unknown. Base-call qualities are not available, and no considerably larger clone is one nucleotide away.

Each donor gave one peripheral blood draw, roughly 0.11 L on average, collected into heparinised tubes. A BD FACSAria II was used to sort naive, central memory, regulatory and stem cell-like memory CD4+ T cells with a panel that included CD45RO, CCR7, CD25, CD127, CD95 and CD27. Purity was above 95% for every sorted population. PBMCs were separated immediately by Lymphoprep density gradient centrifugation and were stained directly, without being cultured. To minimize batch effects, samples were stained and sorted in pairs, one healthy donor with one patient per experiment. The receptor was derived from a man aged 25 to 40 in good health. Sequencing was done on a sample of naive CD4+ T cells from blood. The label giving this sample's cell subset or site can be read as: true naive CD4+ T cells. This chain joins TRBV19 to TRBJ2-4, with the D gene call left open. The DNA sequence is TGTGCCAGTAGTATGGCGGCGGTCGGAAACATTCAGTACTTC. This codes for CASSMAAVGNIQYF. The full variable domain, with segments outside the CDR3 supplied by the reference TRBV19 and TRBJ2-4 proteins, appears as DGGITQSPKYLFRKEGQNVTLSCEQNLNHDAMYWYRQDPGQGLRLIYYSQIVNDFQKGDIAEGYSVSREKKESFPLTVTSAQKNPTAFYLCASSMAAVGNIQYFGAGTRLSVL.